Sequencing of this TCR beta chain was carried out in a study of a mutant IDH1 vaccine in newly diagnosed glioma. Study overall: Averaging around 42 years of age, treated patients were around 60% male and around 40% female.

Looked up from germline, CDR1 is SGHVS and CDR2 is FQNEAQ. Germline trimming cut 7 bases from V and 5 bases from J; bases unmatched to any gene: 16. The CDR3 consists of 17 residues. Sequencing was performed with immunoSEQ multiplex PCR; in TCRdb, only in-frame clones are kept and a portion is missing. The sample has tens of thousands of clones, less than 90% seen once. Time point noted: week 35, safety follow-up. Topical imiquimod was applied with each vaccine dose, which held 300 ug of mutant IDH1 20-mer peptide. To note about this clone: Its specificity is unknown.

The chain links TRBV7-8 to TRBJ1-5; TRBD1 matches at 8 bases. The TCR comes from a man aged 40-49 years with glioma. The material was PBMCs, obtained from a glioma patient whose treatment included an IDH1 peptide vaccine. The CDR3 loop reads CASTFNTRTGRYQPQHF. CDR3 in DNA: TGTGCCAGCACCTTTAATACGCGGACAGGGCGGTATCAGCCCCAGCATTTT.